The 20 T cell receptor beta chains listed next were all sequenced from one sample in a study of graft-versus-host responses after intestinal transplantation (dated by TCRdb to 2020 to 2022). The method was the immunoSEQ multiplex PCR assay. As stored in TCRdb, this immuneACCESS dataset retains in-frame rearrangements with V and J assigned. A fraction of the clones does not appear; measured against another copy, unresolved V genes explain less than half of the discrepancy, and the remainder lacks a known reason. A total of about 40,000 clones appear in this sample, roughly 93% of them only once. Of the sample, roughly 4% falls within the top ten clones. The source was PBMCs, collected 700 to 850 days after intestinal transplantation. The receptors derive from a human patient who received an intestinal transplant, so some T cells may come from the graft donor.

The chain combines TRBV6-5 with TRBJ2-3, with a possible D match to TRBD2 (6 bases). Trimming removed 6 bases from V and 4 bases from J, with 17 bases in between. CDR3 size: 15 residues. CDR1 is MNHEY and CDR2 is SVGAGI in the germline V gene. The CDR3 sequence: CASSRDSGIADTQYF. The CDR3 DNA reads TGTGCCAGCAGCCGGGACTCGGGGATTGCAGATACGCAGTATTTT.

This chain joins TRBV28 and TRBJ2-5, with TRBD1 matching 7 bases. V dropped 5 bases and J dropped 1; count of bases not matched to a gene: 7. Germline-derived CDR1 and CDR2 are MDHEN and SYDVKM. CDR3 length: 15 residues. The CDR3 spells CASSHMDRSQETQYF. In DNA form, the CDR3 reads TGTGCCAGCAGTCACATGGACAGGAGCCAAGAGACCCAGTACTTC.

The V call is TRBV13, the J call TRBJ2-1; 9 nucleotides align to TRBD1. CDR1 and CDR2 from the germline V gene are PRHDT and FYEKMQ (reference sequence). The CDR3 extends over 15 amino acids. J was trimmed by 9 bases and V by 4 bases; bases with no gene match: 10. This CDR3 is CASSSSGTGISEQFF. The CDR3 DNA reads as TGTGCCAGCAGCTCATCCGGGACAGGGATCTCTGAGCAGTTCTTC. Full variable domain (remainder filled in from reference TRBV13 and TRBJ2-1): AAGVIQSPRHLIKEKRETATLKCYPIPRHDTVYWYQQGPGQDPQFLISFYEKMQSDKGSIPDRFSAQQFSDYHSELNMSSLELGDSALYFCASSSSGTGISEQFFGPGTRLTVL.

The sample holds one count of this clone. V usage is TRBV9 and J usage is TRBJ1-3; possibly TRBD1 for D (6 bases). The CDR3 is 15 residues long. V lost 3 bases, J lost 4 bases, and 14 bases lay in between. CDR1 is SGDLS, CDR2 YYNGEE, per germline. The CDR3 nucleotides are TGTGCCAGCAGCGGATTACAGGGTTCAGGAAACACCATATATTTT. Its translation: CASSGLQGSGNTIYF.

This clone showed up just once. This rearrangement joins TRBV27 to TRBJ1-2; maybe TRBD1 (6 bases). V lost 1 base and J 1 base, leaving 13 bases between the germline ends. Germline lookup yields CDR1 MNHEY and CDR2 SMNVEV (reference sequence). The CDR3 length is 16 residues. CDR3 amino acids: CASSLLYLGGNYGYTF. The CDR3 nucleotides are TGTGCCAGCAGTTTATTATACCTAGGGGGTAACTATGGCTACACCTTC.

The chain has TRBV27 and TRBJ2-5, with a tentative D call TRBD1 (5 bases). This CDR3 is built from 13 residues. V was clipped by 1 base and J by 2 bases, with 5 bases between them. Germline CDR1 is MNHEY and CDR2 is SMNVEV (reference sequence). This CDR3 is CASSLWTQETQYF. The DNA of the CDR3 is TGTGCCAGCAGTTTATGGACACAAGAGACCCAGTACTTC.

This clone was picked up one time. The rearrangement joins TRBV27 to TRBJ1-2, with D unresolved. CDR1 is MNHEY, CDR2 SMNVEV, per germline (reference sequence). The CDR3 is 15 amino acids. The V end was cut by 4 bases, the J end by 3 bases, with 15 bases between. The CDR3 loop is CASSSLLLGDYGYTF. CDR3 in DNA: TGTGCCAGCAGTTCGCTCTTATTGGGAGACTATGGCTACACCTTC.

The rearrangement joins TRBV30 to TRBJ1-2; D remains ambiguous. The CDR3 runs to 13 residues. The germline V gene has CDR1 GTSNPN and CDR2 SVGIG (reference sequence). The V gene lost 0 bases and the J gene lost 7 bases, with 12 bases spanning the gap. CDR3 sequence (DNA): TGTGCCTGGAGTGTACCCGGGTCTGGTGGCTACACCTTC. This codes for CAWSVPGSGGYTF.

V and J are TRBV27 and TRBJ2-3; TRBD2 matches at 12 bases. This CDR3 spans 23 amino acids. After removal of 4 bases from V and 4 bases from J, the junction contained 27 bases not matched to a gene. The germline V gene encodes CDR1 MNHEY and CDR2 SMNVEV (reference sequence). The CDR3, as DNA: TGTGCCAGCAGTTCCCGACTAGCGGGAGCCCCGGGGGGGGCCCAACGGCTCGCAGATACGCAGTATTTT. Encoded protein: CASSSRLAGAPGGAQRLADTQYF.

The chain employs TRBV4-1 and TRBJ1-5, with 7 bases matching TRBD1. This CDR3 has 15 amino acids. Germline trimming cut 6 bases from V and 2 bases from J; bases unmatched to any gene: 7. Germline CDR1 is MGHRA and CDR2 is YSYEKL. CDR3 DNA sequence: TGCGCCAGCAGTCTCAGGGGGGGCGGCAATCAGCCCCAGCATTTT. Its protein product is CASSLRGGGNQPQHF.

As to this clone: No DNA is shown, since the ends of the CDR3 on it are uncertain; the CDR3 is the one TCRdb lists. The chain recombines TRBV6-6 with TRBJ2-7; no check of the table's D call, TRBD2, against the DNA was made. Per germline, CDR1 MNHNY and CDR2 SVGAGI (reference sequence). The CDR3 spans 15 amino acids, including both terminal residues. The CDR3 region is CASSSSSGGGYEQYF.

The chain combines TRBV27 with TRBJ1-1; D is undetermined. The germline CDR1 and CDR2 sequences are MNHEY and SMNVEV (reference sequence). The V and J ends lost 7 bases and 3 bases respectively, with 15 bases between them. This CDR3 has 14 residues. The CDR3 reads CASKPGGRYTEAFF. In nucleotides, the CDR3 is TGTGCCAGCAAACCCGGAGGGAGGTACACTGAAGCTTTCTTT.

The chain recombines TRBV4-1 with TRBJ2-3, with D unclear. The CDR3 contains 11 residues. V lost 1 base, J lost 8 bases, and 4 bases lay in between. Germline values: CDR1 MGHRA, CDR2 YSYEKL. CDR3 residues: CASSQGSTQYF. In DNA form, the CDR3 reads TGCGCCAGCAGCCAAGGGAGTACGCAGTATTTT.

This chain's CDR3 is CASRGRGGLANQPQHF. CDR3 DNA: TGTGCCAGCAGGGGCCGGGGGGGACTAGCCAATCAGCCCCAGCATTTT. V gene TRBV27 combines with J gene TRBJ1-5; D is possibly TRBD1 (5 bases). V shed 6 bases and J shed 3 bases, with 18 bases lying between them. Per germline, CDR1 MNHEY and CDR2 SMNVEV (reference sequence). The CDR3 has 16 residues.

The chain employs TRBV11-2 and TRBJ2-7, with 7 bases lining up with TRBD2. V dropped 5 bases and J dropped 3; count of bases not matched to a gene: 13. Germline values: CDR1 SGHAT, CDR2 FQNNGV. The CDR3 covers 16 residues. The CDR3 protein is CASSPEAGRLDYEQYF. The CDR3 nucleotides read TGTGCCAGCAGCCCTGAAGCGGGGCGCCTCGACTACGAGCAGTACTTC.

The chain couples TRBV12-1 to TRBJ1-5; TRBD1 is the table's D call, not checked against the DNA. TRBV12-1 is a documented pseudogene. The CDR3 spans 16 residues. This chain's CDR3 is CASSALGQAGVQPQHF. DNA for the CDR3: TGTGCCAGCAGCGCACTGGGACAGGCGGGGGTTCAGCCCCAGCATTTT.

V and J are TRBV27 and TRBJ2-2; 7 positions agree with TRBD1. This CDR3 has 14 amino acids. V lost 10 bases, J lost 4 bases, and 9 bases stayed unmatched. Germline V CDR1 and CDR2: MNHEY, SMNVEV (reference sequence). CDR3 DNA: TGTGCCATCCAGAAGACAGGGATCACCGGGGAGCTGTTTTTT. Translated: CAIQKTGITGELFF.

The rearrangement uses TRBV27 and TRBJ1-6; D gene unclear. V dropped 6 bases and J dropped 6 bases, with 9 bases sitting between them. Germline lookup yields CDR1 MNHEY and CDR2 SMNVEV (reference sequence). There are 13 residues in the CDR3. In DNA form, the CDR3 reads TGTGCCAGCAGAACGGGGTTTAATTCACCCCTCCACTTT. The encoded protein is CASRTGFNSPLHF.

The V call is TRBV11-2, the J call TRBJ2-1, with 7 positions matching TRBD1. V gave up 5 bases and J gave up 1 base; unmatched junction bases: 5. The CDR3 length is 15 residues. The V gene's germline CDR1 is SGHAT and CDR2 FQNNGV. The CDR3 bases are TGTGCCAGCAGCGCACAGGGGAAGTCCTACAATGAGCAGTTCTTC. Translated: CASSAQGKSYNEQFF.

The chain couples TRBV11-2 to TRBJ2-1; 13 bases agree with TRBD2. The germline CDR1 and CDR2 sequences are SGHAT and FQNNGV. The CDR3 totals 16 residues. The junction had 3 bases not matched to a gene; V was cut back by 5 bases and J by 2 bases. The CDR3 DNA is TGTGCCAGCAGCCGGACTAGCGGGGGACCCTACAATGAGCAGTTCTTC. This gives the protein CASSRTSGGPYNEQFF.